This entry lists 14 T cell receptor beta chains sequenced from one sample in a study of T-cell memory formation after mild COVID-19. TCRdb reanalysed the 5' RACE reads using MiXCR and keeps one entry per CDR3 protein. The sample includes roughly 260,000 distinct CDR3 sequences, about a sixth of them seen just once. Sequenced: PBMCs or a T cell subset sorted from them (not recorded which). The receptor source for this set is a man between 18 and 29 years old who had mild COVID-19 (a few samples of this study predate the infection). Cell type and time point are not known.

This CDR3 is CASTPDSRGYTF. The CDR3 DNA is TGTGCCAGCACTCCCGACAGTCGCGGCTACACCTTC. This chain joins TRBV12-3 or TRBV12-4 and TRBJ1-2; D perhaps matches TRBD1 (5 bases). There are 12 residues in the CDR3. Trimming cost V 7 bases and J 8 bases, with 14 bases left between them.

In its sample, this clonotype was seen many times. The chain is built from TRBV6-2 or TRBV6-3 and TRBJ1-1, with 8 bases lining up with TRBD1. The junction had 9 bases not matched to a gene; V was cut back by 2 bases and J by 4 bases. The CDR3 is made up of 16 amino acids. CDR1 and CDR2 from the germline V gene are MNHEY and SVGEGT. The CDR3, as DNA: TGTGCCAGCAGTTACGACCTGACAGGGGAGGCCACTGAAGCTTTCTTT. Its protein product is CASSYDLTGEATEAFF.

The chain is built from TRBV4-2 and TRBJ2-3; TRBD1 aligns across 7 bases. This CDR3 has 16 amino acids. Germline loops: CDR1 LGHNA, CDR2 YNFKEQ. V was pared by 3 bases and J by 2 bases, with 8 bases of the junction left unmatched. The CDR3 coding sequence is TGTGCCAGCAGCCACGCCGACAGGGAAAACACAGATACGCAGTATTTT. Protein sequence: CASSHADRENTDTQYF.

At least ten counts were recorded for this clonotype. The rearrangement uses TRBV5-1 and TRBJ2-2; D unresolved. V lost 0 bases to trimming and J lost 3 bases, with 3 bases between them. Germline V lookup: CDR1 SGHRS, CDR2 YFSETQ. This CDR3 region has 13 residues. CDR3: CASSLDHTGELFF. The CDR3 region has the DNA TGCGCCAGCAGCTTGGATCACACCGGGGAGCTGTTTTTT. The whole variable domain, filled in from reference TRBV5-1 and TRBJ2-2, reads KAGVTQTPRYLIKTRGQQVTLSCSPISGHRSVSWYQQTPGQGLQFLFEYFSETQRNKGNFPGRFSGRQFSNSRSEMNVSTLELGDSALYLCASSLDHTGELFFGEGSRLTVL.

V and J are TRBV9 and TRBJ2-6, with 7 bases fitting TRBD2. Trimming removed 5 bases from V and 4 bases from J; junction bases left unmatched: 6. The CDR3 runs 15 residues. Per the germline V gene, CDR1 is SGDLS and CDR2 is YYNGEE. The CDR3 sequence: CASSGSGSGANVLTF. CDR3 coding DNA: TGTGCCAGCAGTGGTAGCGGGTCCGGGGCCAACGTCCTGACTTTC.

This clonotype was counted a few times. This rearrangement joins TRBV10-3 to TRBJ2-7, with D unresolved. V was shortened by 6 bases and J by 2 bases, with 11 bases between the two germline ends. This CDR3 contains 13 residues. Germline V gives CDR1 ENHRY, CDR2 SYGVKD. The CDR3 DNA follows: TGTGCCATCAGGAACGCGCTAACCTACGAGCAGTACGTC. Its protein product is CAIRNALTYEQYV.

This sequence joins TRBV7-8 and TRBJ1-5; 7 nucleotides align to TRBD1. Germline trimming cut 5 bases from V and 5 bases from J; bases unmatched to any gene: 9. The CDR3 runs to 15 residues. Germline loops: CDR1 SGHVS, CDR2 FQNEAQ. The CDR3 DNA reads TGTGCCAGCAGCAACCAACAGGGGTCGGATCAGCCCCAGCATTTT. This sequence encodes CASSNQQGSDQPQHF.

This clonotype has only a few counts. CDR3 in DNA: TGCAGTGCTAGAGCCGGGTCCGGGACTCCCAGGTCAGATACGCAGTATTTT. As protein: CSARAGSGTPRSDTQYF. This sequence joins TRBV20-1 and TRBJ2-3; maybe TRBD2 (6 bases). Trimming removed 1 base at V and 4 bases at J, with 21 bases between. The CDR3 sequence is 17 residues long. In germline, CDR1 is DFQATT, CDR2 SNEGSKA (reference sequence).

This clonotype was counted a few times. CDR3 DNA sequence: TGTGCCAGCAGTGTAAGCGATGAGCAGTTCTTC. This codes for CASSVSDEQFF. This chain uses TRBV2 with TRBJ2-1; D uncertain. The CDR3 length is 11 residues. Germline CDR1 and CDR2: SNHLY and FYNNEI. V dropped 4 bases and J dropped 8 bases, with 6 bases sitting between them.

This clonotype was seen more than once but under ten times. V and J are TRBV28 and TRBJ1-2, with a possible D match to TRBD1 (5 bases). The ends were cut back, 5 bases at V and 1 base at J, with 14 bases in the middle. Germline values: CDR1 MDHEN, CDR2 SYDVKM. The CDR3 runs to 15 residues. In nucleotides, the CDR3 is TGTGCCAGCAGTGGGACGCGCCCTTTTAACTATGGCTACACCTTC. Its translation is CASSGTRPFNYGYTF.

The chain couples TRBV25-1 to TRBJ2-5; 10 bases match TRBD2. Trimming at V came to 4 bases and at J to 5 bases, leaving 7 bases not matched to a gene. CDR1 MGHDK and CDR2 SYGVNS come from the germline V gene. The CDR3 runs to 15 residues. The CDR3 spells CASSGSGGAHETQYF. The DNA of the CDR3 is TGTGCCAGCAGTGGGAGCGGGGGGGCCCACGAGACCCAGTACTTC.

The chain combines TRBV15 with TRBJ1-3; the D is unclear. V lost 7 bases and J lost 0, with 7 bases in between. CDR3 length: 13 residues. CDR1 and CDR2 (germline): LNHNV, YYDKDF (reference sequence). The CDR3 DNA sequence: TGTGCCACCAAACCTAGCTCTGGAAACACCATATATTTT. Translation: CATKPSSGNTIYF.

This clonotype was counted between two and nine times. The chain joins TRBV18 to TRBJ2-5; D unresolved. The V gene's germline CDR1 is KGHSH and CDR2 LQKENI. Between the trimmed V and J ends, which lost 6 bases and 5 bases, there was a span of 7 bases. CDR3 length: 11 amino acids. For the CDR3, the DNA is TGTGCCAGCTCGGTCTGGGAGACCCAGTACTTC. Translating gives CASSVWETQYF.

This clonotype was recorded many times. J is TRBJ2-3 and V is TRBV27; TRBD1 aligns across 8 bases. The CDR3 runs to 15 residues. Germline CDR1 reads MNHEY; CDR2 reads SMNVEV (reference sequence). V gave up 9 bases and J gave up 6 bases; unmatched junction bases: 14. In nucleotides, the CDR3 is TGTGCCAGTCAAATCAGGGGGCGACGAGGGGATACGCAGTATTTT. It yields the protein CASQIRGRRGDTQYF.